This entry describes one T cell receptor beta chain. In the original analysis: Reference gene primer amplification yielded estimated nucleated cell counts. Using immunoSEQ multiplex PCR, the repertoire was profiled, and TCRdb retains in-frame clones only, with some absent. That table is the source of V, J and clone size, and D and trimming were worked out from the DNA. Among about 90,000 clones, less than 85% were seen once, and the ten largest hold around a tenth. This entry belongs to a study of blood T cell repertoires in COVID-19. This CDR3 region has 13 residues. Germline V gene lookup returns CDR1 KGHSH and CDR2 LQKENI. Trimming pared 2 bases from V and 4 bases from J, leaving 8 bases between.

The sequenced material came from peripheral blood. The clonotype was recovered from a woman aged 70-85 years with acute or convalescent COVID-19. The V and J genes are TRBV18 and TRBJ1-2; D is ambiguous. CDR3 amino acids: CASSPKTAYGYTF. In nucleotides, the CDR3 is TGTGCCAGCTCACCAAAGACTGCCTATGGCTACACCTTC.